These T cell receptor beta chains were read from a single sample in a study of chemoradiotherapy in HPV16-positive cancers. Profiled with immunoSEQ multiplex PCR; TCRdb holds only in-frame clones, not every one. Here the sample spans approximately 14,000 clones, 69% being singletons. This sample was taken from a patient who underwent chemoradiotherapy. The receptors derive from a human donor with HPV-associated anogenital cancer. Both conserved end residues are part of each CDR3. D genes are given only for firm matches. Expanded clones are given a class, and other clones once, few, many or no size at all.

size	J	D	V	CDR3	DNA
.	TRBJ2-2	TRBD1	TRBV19	CASRDRVGSGELFF	TGTGCCAGTAGGGACAGGGTAGGATCCGGGGAGCTGTTTTTT
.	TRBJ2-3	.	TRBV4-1	CASSQLDLIFTDTQYF	TGCGCCAGCAGCCAACTGGACCTTATTTTCACAGATACGCAGTATTTT
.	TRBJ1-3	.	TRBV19	CASSKSPGPGNTIYF	TGTGCCAGTAGTAAATCCCCGGGACCGGGAAACACCATATATTTT
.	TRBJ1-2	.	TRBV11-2	CASSFFPPVPGVGPFGYTF	TGTGCCAGCAGCTTTTTCCCCCCCGTTCCCGGGGTGGGCCCTTTTGGCTACACCTTC
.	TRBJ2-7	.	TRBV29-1	CSVVTPVPPYEQYF	TGCAGCGTTGTTACGCCCGTTCCCCCCTACGAGCAGTACTTC
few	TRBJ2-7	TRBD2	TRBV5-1	CASIGGNENEQYF	TGCGCCAGCATCGGGGGGAACGAGAACGAGCAGTACTTC
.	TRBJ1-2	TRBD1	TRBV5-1	CASSPGQGLPYTF	TGCGCCAGCAGCCCCGGACAGGGACTCCCCTACACCTTC
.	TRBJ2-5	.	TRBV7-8	CASSLAVSGETQYF	TGTGCCAGCAGCTTAGCGGTCTCCGGAGAGACCCAGTACTTC
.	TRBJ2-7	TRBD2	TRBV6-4	CASNTSGEQYF	TGTGCCAGCAATACTAGCGGCGAGCAGTACTTC
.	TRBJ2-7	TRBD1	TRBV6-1	CASSRTGITYEQYF	TGTGCCAGCAGCCGGACAGGGATAACCTACGAGCAGTACTTC
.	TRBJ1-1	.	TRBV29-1	CSAYLGSGGAEAFF	TGCAGCGCGTACCTAGGGAGCGGAGGGGCAGAAGCTTTCTTT
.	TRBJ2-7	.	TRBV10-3	CAIKAAISSYEQYF	TGTGCCATCAAGGCGGCCATTAGCTCCTACGAGCAGTACTTC
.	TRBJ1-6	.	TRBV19	CASSIVLIDSPLHF	TGTGCCAGTAGTATCGTACTTATCGACTCACCCCTCCACTTT
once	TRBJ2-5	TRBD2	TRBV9	CASSVGVSGGQTQYF	TGTGCCAGCAGCGTAGGGGTTAGCGGGGGGCAGACCCAGTACTTC
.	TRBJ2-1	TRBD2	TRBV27	CASSLSRASGGVNEQFF	TGTGCCAGCAGTTTATCAAGGGCTAGCGGGGGGGTAAATGAGCAGTTCTTC
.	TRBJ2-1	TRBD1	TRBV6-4	CASSPSGTGGYNEQFF	TGTGCCAGCAGTCCCTCCGGGACAGGGGGCTACAATGAGCAGTTCTTC
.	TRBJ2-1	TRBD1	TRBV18	CASSPFSGTESYNEQFF	TGTGCCAGCTCACCATTCTCCGGGACAGAGTCCTACAATGAGCAGTTCTTC
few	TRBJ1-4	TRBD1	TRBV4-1	CASSQGGDRVGKLFF	TGCGCCAGCAGCCAAGGCGGAGACAGGGTAGGAAAACTGTTTTTT
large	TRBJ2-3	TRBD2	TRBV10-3	CAISPSGGADTQYF	TGTGCCATCAGCCCTAGCGGGGGCGCAGATACGCAGTATTTT
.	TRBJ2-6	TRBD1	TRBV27	CASKPGQAISGANVLTF	TGTGCCAGTAAACCGGGACAGGCGATCTCTGGGGCCAACGTCCTGACTTTC
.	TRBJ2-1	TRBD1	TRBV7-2	CASSSTGFIWQFF	TGTGCCAGCAGCTCGACAGGGTTCATATGGCAGTTCTTC
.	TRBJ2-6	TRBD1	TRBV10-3	CAIRGTGSVSGANVLTF	TGTGCCATCAGAGGGACAGGGAGCGTCTCAGGGGCCAACGTCCTGACTTTC
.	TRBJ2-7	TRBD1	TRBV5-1	CASSLAPTGAYEQYF	TGCGCCAGCAGCTTGGCACCCACAGGGGCCTACGAGCAGTACTTC
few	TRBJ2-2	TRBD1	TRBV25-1	CASSGTGATGELFF	TGTGCCAGCAGTGGGACAGGAGCGACCGGGGAGCTGTTTTTT